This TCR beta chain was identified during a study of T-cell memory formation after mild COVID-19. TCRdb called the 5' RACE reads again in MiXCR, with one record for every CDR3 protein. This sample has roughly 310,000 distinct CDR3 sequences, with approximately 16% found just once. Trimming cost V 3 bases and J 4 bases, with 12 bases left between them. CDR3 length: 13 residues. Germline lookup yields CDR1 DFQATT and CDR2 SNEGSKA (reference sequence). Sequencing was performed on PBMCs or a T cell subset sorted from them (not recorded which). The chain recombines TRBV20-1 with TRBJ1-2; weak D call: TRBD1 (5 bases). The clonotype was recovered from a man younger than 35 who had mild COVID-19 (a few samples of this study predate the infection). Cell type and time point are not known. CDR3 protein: CSASQSQGYGYTF. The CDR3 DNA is TGCAGTGCTAGCCAAAGTCAGGGCTATGGCTACACCTTC.